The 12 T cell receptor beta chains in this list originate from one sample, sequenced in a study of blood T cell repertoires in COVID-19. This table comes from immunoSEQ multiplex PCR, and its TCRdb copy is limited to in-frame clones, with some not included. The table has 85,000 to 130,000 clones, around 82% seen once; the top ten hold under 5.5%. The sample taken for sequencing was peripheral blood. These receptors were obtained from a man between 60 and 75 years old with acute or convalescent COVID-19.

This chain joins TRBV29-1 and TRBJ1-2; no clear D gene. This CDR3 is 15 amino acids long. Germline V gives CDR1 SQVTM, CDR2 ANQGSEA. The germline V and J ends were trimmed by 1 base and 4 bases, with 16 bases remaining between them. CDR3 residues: CSVEGLITASYGYTF. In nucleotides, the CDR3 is TGCAGCGTTGAAGGATTAATCACAGCCTCCTATGGCTACACCTTC. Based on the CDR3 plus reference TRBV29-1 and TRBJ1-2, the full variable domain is SAVISQKPSRDICQRGTSLTIQCQVDSQVTMMFWYRQQPGQSLTLIATANQGSEATYESGFVIDKFPISRPNLTFSTLTVSNMSPEDSSIYLCSVEGLITASYGYTFGSGTRLTVV.

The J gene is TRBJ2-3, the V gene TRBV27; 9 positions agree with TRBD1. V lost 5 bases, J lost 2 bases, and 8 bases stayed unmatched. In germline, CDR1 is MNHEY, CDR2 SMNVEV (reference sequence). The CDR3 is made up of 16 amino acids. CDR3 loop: CASSVGQGLNTDTQYF. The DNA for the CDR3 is TGTGCCAGCAGTGTAGGACAGGGGCTTAACACAGATACGCAGTATTTT.

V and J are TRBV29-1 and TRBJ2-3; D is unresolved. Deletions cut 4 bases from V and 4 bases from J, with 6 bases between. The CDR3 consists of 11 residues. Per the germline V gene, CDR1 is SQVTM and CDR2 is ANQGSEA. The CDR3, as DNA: TGCAGCGTTGCCCCCTCAGATACGCAGTATTTT. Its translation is CSVAPSDTQYF.

CDR3 sequence: CASGLDLTGGSGNTIYF. CDR3 sequence (DNA): TGTGCTAGTGGTTTGGACCTGACAGGCGGATCCGGAAACACCATATATTTT. The chain is built from TRBV12-5 and TRBJ1-3, with D possibly being TRBD1 (6 bases). The V end was cut by 1 base, the J end by 4 bases, with 17 bases between. Germline lookup yields CDR1 LGHNT and CDR2 FRNRAP. CDR3 size: 17 residues. The full variable domain, rest sourced from reference TRBV12-5 and TRBJ1-3, is DARVTQTPRHKVTEMGQEVTMRCQPILGHNTVFWYRQTMMQGLELLAYFRNRAPLDDSGMPKDRFSAEMPDATLATLKIQPSEPRDSAVYFCASGLDLTGGSGNTIYFGEGSWLTVV.

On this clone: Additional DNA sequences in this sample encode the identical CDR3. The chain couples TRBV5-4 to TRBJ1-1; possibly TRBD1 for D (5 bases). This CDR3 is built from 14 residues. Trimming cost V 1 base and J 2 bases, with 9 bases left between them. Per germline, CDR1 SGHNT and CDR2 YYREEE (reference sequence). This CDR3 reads CASSLRGGNTEAFF. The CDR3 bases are TGTGCCAGCAGCTTGAGGGGAGGCAACACTGAAGCTTTCTTT.

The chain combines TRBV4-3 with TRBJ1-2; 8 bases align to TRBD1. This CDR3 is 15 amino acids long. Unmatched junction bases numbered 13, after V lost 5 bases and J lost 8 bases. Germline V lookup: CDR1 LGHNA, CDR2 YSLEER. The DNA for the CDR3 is TGCGCCAGCAGCTCCGACAGGGGCCTACGAGGAGGCTACACCTTC. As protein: CASSSDRGLRGGYTF.

The CDR3 protein is CSASFNGADGYTF. The CDR3 coding sequence is TGCAGTGCTAGTTTTAATGGGGCTGACGGCTACACCTTC. The chain recombines TRBV20-1 with TRBJ1-2; D perhaps matches TRBD1 (5 bases). The CDR3 runs 13 residues. Germline CDR1 DFQATT, CDR2 SNEGSKA (reference sequence). V dropped 3 bases and J dropped 8 bases, with 16 bases sitting between them.

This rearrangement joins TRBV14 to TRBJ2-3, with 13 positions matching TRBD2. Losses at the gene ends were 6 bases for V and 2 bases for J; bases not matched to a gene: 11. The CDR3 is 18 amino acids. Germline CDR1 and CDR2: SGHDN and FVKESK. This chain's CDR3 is CASRQTSGGPRVTDTQYF. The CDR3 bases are TGTGCCAGCAGACAGACTAGCGGGGGGCCCCGAGTCACAGATACGCAGTATTTT.

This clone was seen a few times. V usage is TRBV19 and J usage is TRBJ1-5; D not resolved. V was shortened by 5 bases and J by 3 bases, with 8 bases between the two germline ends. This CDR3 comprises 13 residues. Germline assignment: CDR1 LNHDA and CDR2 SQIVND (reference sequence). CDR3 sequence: CASSLTDNQPQHF. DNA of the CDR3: TGTGCCAGTAGTCTAACAGACAATCAGCCCCAGCATTTT.

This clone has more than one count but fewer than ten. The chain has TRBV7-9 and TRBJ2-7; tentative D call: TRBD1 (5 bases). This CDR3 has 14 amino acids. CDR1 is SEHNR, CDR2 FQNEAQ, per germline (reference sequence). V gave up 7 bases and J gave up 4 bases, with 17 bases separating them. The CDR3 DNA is TGTGCCAGCACCCAAGGGGCGACGTATTACGAGCAGTACTTC. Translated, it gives CASTQGATYYEQYF.

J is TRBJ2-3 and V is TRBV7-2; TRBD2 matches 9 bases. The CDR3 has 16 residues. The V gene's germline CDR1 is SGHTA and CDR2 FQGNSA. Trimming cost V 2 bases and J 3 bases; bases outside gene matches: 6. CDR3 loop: CASSLQASGITDTQYF. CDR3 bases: TGTGCCAGCAGCTTACAGGCTAGCGGGATAACAGATACGCAGTATTTT.

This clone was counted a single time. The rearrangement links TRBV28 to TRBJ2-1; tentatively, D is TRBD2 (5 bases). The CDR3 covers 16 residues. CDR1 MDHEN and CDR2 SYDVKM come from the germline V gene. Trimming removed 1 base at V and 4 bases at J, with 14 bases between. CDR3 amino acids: CASSLFGKTLYNEQFF. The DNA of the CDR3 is TGTGCCAGCAGTTTATTCGGGAAGACCTTATACAATGAGCAGTTCTTC.